A selection of T cell receptor beta chains follows, all from one sample in a study of tumor-infiltrating lymphocytes in localized non-small cell lung cancer. Clones were sequenced by immunoSEQ multiplex PCR, and TCRdb holds only the in-frame ones, with some missing. Of some 12,000 clones in the sample, 78% were seen once. Sequenced input: lung tumor tissue. The receptors stem from a human donor with non-small cell lung cancer. Each CDR3 is given with its conserved first and last residue. A D gene is named only where the DNA matches it firmly. Clone size is stated in some rows and not others, as once, few, many or a class when expanded.

TRBV9	15	.	TRBJ2-3	.	TGTGCCAGCAGCCTAGGGCTCGGGAACACAGATACGCAGTATTTT	CASSLGLGNTDTQYF
TRBV2	14	.	TRBJ1-2	.	TGTGCCAGCAGTGACTGGACAGCCACCTATGGCTACACCTTC	CASSDWTATYGYTF
TRBV2	15	.	TRBJ1-1	once	TGTGCCAGCAGTGAGGACAGTAGAATGAACACTGAAGCTTTCTTT	CASSEDSRMNTEAFF
TRBV5-1	16	.	TRBJ2-3	.	TGCGCCAGCAGCTTCGGACAGACCGGAGGCACAGATACGCAGTATTTT	CASSFGQTGGTDTQYF
TRBV30	13	TRBD2	TRBJ2-1	.	TGTGCCTGGCTCACTAGCGGGAGGGAAAGTACGTTCTTC	CAWLTSGRESTFF
TRBV30	14	.	TRBJ1-1	.	TGTGCCTGGTCGTCCGCGCTTTCGAACTCTGAAGCTTTCTTT	CAWSSALSNSEAFF
TRBV28	17	.	TRBJ2-2	.	TGTGCCAGCAGTCTCCATTCCGGGACGGCGAACACCGGGGAGCTGTTTTTT	CASSLHSGTANTGELFF
TRBV13	16	.	TRBJ2-2	.	TGTGCCAGCAGCTTGTGGGCAGGGGAAAACACCGGGGAGCTGTTTTTT	CASSLWAGENTGELFF
TRBV7-2	13	.	TRBJ2-5	.	TGTGCCAGCAGCAAGCCGGTCGATGCCGCCCAGTACTTC	CASSKPVDAAQYF
TRBV18	15	TRBD1	TRBJ1-1	.	TGTGCCAGCTCACCGAAAGGGGGCCGTAGCACTGAAGCTTTCTTT	CASSPKGGRSTEAFF
TRBV28	15	.	TRBJ2-3	.	TGTGCCACCAGGGAATGGGGTGAGAGCACAGATACGCAGTATTTT	CATREWGESTDTQYF
TRBV28	15	.	TRBJ1-1	.	TGTGCCAGCAGGGGGCCCGTTAGGAGGAACACTGAAGCTTTCTTT	CASRGPVRRNTEAFF
TRBV18	14	.	TRBJ2-1	few	TGTGCCAGCTCACCTACCCGTCAGGGCAATGAGCAGTTCTTC	CASSPTRQGNEQFF
TRBV7-2	12	.	TRBJ2-1	.	TGTGCCAGCCGGCGAGGGTCCAATGAGCAGTTCTTC	CASRRGSNEQFF
TRBV5-1	15	TRBD1	TRBJ1-6	few	TGCGCCAGCAGCGAACAGGGGGCGCGTAATTCACCCCTCCACTTT	CASSEQGARNSPLHF
TRBV7-2	14	.	TRBJ2-3	.	TGTGCCAGCAGCCGTGGTGGGGGGGGCGTTACGCAGTATTTT	CASSRGGGGVTQYF
TRBV5-4	15	TRBD1	TRBJ2-1	.	TGTGCCAGCAGCTTGGATGGGACAGGGCTTGGTGAGCAGTTCTTC	CASSLDGTGLGEQFF
TRBV7-6	16	TRBD2	TRBJ2-4	.	TGTGCCAGCAGCCCAGGACTAGCGGGGGGGCGGGGCATTCAGTACTTC	CASSPGLAGGRGIQYF